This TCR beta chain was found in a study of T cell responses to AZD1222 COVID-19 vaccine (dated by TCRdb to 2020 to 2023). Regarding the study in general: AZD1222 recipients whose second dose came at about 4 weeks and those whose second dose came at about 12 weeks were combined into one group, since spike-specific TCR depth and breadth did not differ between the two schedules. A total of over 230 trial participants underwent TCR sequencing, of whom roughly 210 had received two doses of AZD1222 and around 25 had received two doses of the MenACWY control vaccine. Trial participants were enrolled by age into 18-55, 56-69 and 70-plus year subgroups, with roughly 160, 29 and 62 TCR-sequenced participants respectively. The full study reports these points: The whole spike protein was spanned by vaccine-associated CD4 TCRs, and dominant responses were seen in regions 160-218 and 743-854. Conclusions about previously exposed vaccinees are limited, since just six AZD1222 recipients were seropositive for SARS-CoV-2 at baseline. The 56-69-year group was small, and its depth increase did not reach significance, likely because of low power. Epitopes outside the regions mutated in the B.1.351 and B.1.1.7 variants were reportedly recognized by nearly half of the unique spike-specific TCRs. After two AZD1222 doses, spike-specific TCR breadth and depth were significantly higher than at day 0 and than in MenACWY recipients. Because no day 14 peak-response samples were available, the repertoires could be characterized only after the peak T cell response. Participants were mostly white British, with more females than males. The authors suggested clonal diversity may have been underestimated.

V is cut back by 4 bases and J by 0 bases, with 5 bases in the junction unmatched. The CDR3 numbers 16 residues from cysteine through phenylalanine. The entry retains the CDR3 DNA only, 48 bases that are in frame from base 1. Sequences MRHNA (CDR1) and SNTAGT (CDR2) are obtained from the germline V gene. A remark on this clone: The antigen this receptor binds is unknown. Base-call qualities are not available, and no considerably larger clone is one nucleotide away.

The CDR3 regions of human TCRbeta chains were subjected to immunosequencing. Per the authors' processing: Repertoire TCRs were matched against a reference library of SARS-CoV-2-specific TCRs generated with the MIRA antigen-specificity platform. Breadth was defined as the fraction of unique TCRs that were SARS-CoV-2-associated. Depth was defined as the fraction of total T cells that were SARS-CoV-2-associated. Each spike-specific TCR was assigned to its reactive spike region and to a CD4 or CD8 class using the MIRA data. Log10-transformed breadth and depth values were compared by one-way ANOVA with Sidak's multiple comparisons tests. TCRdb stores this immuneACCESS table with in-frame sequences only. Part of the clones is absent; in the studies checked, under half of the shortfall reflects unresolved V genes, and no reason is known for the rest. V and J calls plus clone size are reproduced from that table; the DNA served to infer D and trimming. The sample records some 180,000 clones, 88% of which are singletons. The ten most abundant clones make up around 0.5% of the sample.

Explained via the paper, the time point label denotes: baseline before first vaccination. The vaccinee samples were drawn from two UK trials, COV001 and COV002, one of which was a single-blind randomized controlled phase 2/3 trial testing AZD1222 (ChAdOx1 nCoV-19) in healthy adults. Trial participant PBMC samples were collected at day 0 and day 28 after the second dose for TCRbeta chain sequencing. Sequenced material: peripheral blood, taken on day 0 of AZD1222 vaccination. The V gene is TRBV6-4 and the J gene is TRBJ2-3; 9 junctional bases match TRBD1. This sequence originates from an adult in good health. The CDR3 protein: CASSVWGTGSTDTQYF. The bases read TGTGCCAGCAGTGTTTGGGGGACAGGGAGCACAGATACGCAGTATTTT.